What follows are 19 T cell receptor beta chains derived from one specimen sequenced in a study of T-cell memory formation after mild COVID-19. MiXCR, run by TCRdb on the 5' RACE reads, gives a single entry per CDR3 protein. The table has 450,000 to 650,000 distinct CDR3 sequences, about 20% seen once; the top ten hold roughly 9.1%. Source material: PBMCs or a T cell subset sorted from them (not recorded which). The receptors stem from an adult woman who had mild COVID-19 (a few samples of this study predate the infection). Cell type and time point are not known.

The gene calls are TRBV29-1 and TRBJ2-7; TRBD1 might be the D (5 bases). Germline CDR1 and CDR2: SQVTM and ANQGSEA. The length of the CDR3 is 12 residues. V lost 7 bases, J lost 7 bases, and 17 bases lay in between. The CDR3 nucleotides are TGCAGCGCCCGAGGTGGACAAATGGAGCAGTACTTC. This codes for CSARGGQMEQYF.

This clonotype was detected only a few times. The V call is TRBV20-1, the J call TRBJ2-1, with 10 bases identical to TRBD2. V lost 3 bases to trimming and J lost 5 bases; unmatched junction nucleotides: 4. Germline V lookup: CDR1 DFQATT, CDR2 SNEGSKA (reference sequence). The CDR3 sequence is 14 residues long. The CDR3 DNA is TGCAGTGCTAGGGGACTAGCGAACCACAATGAGCAGTTCTTC. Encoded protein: CSARGLANHNEQFF.

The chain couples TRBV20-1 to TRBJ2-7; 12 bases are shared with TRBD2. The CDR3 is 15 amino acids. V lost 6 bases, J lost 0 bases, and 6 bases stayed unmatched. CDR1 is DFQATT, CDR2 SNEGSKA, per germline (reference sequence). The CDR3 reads CSASGTSGLSYEQYF. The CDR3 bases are TGCAGTGCCTCCGGGACTAGCGGGCTCTCCTACGAGCAGTACTTC.

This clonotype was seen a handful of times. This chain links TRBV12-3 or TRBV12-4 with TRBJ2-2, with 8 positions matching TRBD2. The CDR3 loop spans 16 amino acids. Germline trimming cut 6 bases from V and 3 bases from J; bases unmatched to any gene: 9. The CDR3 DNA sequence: TGTGCCAGCAGCAATGTGGCGGGAGGCTACACCGGGGAGCTGTTTTTT. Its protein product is CASSNVAGGYTGELFF.

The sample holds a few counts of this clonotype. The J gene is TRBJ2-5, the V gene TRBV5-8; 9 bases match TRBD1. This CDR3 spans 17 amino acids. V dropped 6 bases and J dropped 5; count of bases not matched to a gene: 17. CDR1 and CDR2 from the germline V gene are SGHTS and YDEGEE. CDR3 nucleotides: TGTGCCAGCATAGAGGGGGTCGGACAGGGGACTTTGGAGACCCAGTACTTC. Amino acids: CASIEGVGQGTLETQYF.

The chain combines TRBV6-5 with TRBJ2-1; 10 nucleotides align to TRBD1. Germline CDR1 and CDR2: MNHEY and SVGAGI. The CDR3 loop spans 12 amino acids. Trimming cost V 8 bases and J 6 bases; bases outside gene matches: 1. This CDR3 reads CASRTGGNEQFF. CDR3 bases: TGTGCCAGCCGGACAGGGGGCAATGAGCAGTTCTTC.

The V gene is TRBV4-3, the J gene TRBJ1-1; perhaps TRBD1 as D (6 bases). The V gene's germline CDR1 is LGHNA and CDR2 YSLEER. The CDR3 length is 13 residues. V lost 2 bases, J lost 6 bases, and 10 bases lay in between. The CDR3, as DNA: TGCGCCAGCAGCCAAATACAGGGTTCTGAAGCTTTCTTT. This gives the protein CASSQIQGSEAFF.

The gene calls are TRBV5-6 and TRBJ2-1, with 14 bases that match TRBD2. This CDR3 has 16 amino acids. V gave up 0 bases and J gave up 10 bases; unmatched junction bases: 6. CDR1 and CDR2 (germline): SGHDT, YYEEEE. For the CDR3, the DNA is TGTGCCAGCAGCTTGGGGGGACTAGCGGGAGTAGGGGAGCAGTTCTTC. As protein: CASSLGGLAGVGEQFF.

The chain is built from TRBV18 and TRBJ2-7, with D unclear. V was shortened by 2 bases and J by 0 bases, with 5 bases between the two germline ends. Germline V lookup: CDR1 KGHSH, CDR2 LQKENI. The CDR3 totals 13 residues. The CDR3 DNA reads TGTGCCAGCTCACCATACTCCTCCTACGAGCAGTACTTC. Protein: CASSPYSSYEQYF.

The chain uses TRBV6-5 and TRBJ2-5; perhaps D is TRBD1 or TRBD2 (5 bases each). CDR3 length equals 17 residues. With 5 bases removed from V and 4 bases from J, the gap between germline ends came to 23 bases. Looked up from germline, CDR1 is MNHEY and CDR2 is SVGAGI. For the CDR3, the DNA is TGTGCCAGCAGTCTCAAGTTTTGGGACCAGCTCCCAGAGACCCAGTACTTC. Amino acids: CASSLKFWDQLPETQYF.

For the CDR3, the DNA is TGTGCCAGCAGTTCCTTCGGGACAGAGCACAATGAGCAGTTCTTC. Its translation is CASSSFGTEHNEQFF. The chain combines TRBV27 with TRBJ2-1; 7 bases line up with TRBD1. Germline V gene sequence: CDR1 MNHEY, CDR2 SMNVEV (reference sequence). The ends lost 4 bases at V and 5 bases at J; junction bases unmatched: 8. The CDR3 consists of 15 residues.

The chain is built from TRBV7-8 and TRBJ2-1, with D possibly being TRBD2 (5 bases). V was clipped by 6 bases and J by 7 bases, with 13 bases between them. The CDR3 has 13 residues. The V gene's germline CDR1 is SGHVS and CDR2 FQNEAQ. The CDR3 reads CASSSPGDNEQFF. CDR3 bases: TGTGCCAGCAGTTCTCCCGGGGATAATGAGCAGTTCTTC.

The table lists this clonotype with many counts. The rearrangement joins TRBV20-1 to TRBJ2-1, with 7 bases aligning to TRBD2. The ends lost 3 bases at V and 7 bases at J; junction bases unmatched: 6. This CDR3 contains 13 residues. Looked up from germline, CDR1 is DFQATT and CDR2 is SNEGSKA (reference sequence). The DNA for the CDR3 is TGCAGTGCTAGCACCCTCGGGAGGAATGAGCAGTTCTTC. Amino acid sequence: CSASTLGRNEQFF.

CDR3 sequence: CSVEDGTSGRGEQYF. The CDR3 coding sequence is TGCAGCGTTGAAGATGGGACTAGCGGGAGAGGCGAGCAGTACTTC. The rearrangement uses TRBV29-1 and TRBJ2-7; the match to TRBD2 covers 14 bases. The V gene end was trimmed by 0 bases and the J gene end by 6 bases; junction bases not matched to a gene: 4. The CDR3 consists of 15 residues. CDR1 and CDR2 from the germline V gene are SQVTM and ANQGSEA.

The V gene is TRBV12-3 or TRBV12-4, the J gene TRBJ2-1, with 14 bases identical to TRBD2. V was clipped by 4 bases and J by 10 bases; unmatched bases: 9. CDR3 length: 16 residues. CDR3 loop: CASSSQGTSGRREQFF. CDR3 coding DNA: TGTGCCAGCAGTTCACAGGGGACTAGCGGGAGACGGGAGCAGTTCTTC.

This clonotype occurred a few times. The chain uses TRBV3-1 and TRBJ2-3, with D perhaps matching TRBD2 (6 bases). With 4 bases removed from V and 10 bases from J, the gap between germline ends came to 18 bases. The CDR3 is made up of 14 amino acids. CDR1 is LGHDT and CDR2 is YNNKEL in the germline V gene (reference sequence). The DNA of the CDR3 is TGTGCCAGCAGCCGGCCAGGAGGGACGCTGGCGCAGTATTTT. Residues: CASSRPGGTLAQYF.

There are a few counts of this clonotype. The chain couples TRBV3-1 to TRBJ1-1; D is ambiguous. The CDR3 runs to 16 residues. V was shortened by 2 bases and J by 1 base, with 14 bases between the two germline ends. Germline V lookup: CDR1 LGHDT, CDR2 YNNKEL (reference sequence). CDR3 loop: CASSQTAGLENTEAFF. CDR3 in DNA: TGTGCCAGCAGCCAAACGGCAGGACTTGAGAACACTGAAGCTTTCTTT.

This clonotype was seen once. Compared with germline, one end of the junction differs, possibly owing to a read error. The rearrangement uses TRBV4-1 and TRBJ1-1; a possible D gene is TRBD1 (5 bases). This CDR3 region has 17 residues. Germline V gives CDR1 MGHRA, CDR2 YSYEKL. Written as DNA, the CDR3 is TGCGCCGGCAGCCAATTGGGCCGGAGGGGAAGCGACACTGAAGCTTTCTTT. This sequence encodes CAGSQLGRRGSDTEAFF.

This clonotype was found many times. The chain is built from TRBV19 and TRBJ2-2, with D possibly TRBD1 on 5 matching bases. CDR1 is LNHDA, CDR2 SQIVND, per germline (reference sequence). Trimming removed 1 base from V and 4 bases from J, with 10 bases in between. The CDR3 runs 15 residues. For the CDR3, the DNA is TGTGCCAGTAGTATAGGAAGGGGCAGCACCGGGGAGCTGTTTTTT. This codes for CASSIGRGSTGELFF.